Described below is a single T cell receptor beta chain sequence and its context. This sample is part of a study of spatial heterogeneity in lung cancer. Across the whole study: More beta-chain than alpha-chain sequences were consistently detected.

From germline, CDR1 is MNHEY and CDR2 SVGAGI. The trim removed 5 bases at V and 7 bases at J, leaving 5 bases unmatched. This CDR3 region has 14 residues. TCRdb reprocessed the 5' RACE reads with MiXCR, giving one entry per CDR3 protein. The top ten clones hold 24% of a sample with under 150,000 distinct CDR3 sequences, 10% to 12% of them seen once. Time point specified: blood at routine non-recurrence follow-up after resection. The material was PBMCs, obtained at follow-up. The J gene is TRBJ2-5, the V gene TRBV6-5, with TRBD2 matching over 12 bases. This clonotype was sampled from a female donor with early-stage non-small cell lung cancer. In nucleotides, the CDR3 is TGTGCCAGCAGTGCCCAGACTAGCGGGGGGACCCAGTACTTC. Its protein is CASSAQTSGGTQYF.